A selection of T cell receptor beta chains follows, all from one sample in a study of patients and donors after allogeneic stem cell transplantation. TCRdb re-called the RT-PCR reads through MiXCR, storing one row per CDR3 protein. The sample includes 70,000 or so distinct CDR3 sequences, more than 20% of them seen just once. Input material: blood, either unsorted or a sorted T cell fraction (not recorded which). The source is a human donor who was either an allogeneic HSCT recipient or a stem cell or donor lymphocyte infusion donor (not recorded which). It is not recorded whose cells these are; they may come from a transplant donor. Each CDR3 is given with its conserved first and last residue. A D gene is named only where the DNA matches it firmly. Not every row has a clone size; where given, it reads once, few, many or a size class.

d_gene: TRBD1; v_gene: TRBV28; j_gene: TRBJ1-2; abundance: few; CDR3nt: TGTGCCAGCAGGGAAGGGACAGAGGGCGGCTACACCTTC; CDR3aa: CASREGTEGGYTF
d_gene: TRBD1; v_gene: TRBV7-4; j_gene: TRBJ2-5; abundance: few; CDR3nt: TGTGCCAGCAGCGCCTGGGACAGGGATGGAAGGGAGACCCAGTACTTC; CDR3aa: CASSAWDRDGRETQYF
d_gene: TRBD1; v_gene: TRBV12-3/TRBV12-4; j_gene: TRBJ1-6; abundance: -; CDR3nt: TGTGCCAGCAGTTTACAGGGGGATAATTCACCCCTCCACTTT; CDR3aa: CASSLQGDNSPLHF
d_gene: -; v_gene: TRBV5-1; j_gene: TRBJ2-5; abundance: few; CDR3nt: TGCGCCAGCAGCTTGGTGCGGGAGACCCAGTACTTC; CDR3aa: CASSLVRETQYF
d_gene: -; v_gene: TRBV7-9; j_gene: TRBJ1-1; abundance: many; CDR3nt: TGTGCCAGCAGCTTAGTGGGGAACACTGAAGCTTTCTTT; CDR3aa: CASSLVGNTEAFF
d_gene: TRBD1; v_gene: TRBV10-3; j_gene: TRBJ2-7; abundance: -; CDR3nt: TGTGCCATCAGTGAGCCGCAGACAGGGTTTTCCTACGAGCAGTACTTC; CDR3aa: CAISEPQTGFSYEQYF
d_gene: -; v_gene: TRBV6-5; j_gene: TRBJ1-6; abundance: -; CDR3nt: TGTGCCAGCAGTTACTCGTCTAGGGGAGGGTCACCCCTCCACTTT; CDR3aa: CASSYSSRGGSPLHF
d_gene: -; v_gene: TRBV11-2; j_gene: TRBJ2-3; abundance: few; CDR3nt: TGTGCCAGCAGCTTACGGGACGCACTCACAGATACGCAGTATTTT; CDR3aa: CASSLRDALTDTQYF
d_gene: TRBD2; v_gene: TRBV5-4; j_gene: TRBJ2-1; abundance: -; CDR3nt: TGTGCCAGCAGCTTGAGGACTAGCACTGAGCAGTTCTTC; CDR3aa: CASSLRTSTEQFF
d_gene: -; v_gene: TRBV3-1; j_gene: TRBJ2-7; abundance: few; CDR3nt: TGTGCCAGCAGCCAAGACGACTCCTCCTACGAGCAGTACTTC; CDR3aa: CASSQDDSSYEQYF
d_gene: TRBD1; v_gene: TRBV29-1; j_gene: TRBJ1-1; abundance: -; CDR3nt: TGCAGCGGGTCCCAGGGGGCGGTCATTCCGGCTTTCTTT; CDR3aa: CSGSQGAVIPAFF
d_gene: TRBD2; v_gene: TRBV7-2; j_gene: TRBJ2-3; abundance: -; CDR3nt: TGTGCCAGCAGCCAAACTAGCGCCACAGATACGCAGTATTTT; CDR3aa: CASSQTSATDTQYF
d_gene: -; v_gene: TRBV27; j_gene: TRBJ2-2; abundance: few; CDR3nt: TGTGCCAGCAGTCTTTTGCGGGTGGCGAACACCGGGGAGCTGTTTTTT; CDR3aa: CASSLLRVANTGELFF
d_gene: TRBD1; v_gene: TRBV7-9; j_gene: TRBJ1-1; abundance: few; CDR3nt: TGTGCCAGCAGCACCTCGACGGACAGGATTGAAGCTTTCTTT; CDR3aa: CASSTSTDRIEAFF
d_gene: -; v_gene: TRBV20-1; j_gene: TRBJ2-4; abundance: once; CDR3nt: TGCAGTGCTAGCCAGGGAGGCAAAAACATTCAGTACTTC; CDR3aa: CSASQGGKNIQYF